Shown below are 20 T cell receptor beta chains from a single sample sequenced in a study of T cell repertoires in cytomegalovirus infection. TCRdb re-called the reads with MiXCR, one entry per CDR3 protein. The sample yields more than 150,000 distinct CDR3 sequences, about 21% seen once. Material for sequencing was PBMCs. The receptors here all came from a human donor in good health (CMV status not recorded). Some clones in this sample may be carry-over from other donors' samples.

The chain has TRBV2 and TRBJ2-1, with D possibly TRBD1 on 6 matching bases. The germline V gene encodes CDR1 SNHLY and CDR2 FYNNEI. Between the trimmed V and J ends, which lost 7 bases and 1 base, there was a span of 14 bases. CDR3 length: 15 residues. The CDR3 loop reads CASNIQGSSYNEQFF. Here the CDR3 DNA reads TGTGCCAGCAACATACAGGGATCTTCCTACAATGAGCAGTTCTTC. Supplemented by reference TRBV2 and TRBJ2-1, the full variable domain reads EPEVTQTPSHQVTQMGQEVILRCVPISNHLYFYWYRQILGQKVEFLVSFYNNEISEKSEIFDDQFSVERPDGSNFTLKIRSTKLEDSAMYFCASNIQGSSYNEQFFGPGTRLTVL.

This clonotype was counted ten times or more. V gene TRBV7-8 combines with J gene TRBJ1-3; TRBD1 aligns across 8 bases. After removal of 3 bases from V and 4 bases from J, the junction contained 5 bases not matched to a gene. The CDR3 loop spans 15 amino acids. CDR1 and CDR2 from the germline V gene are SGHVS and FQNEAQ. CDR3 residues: CASSFDRGRGNTIYF. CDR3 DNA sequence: TGTGCCAGCAGCTTCGACAGGGGTCGGGGAAACACCATATATTTT.

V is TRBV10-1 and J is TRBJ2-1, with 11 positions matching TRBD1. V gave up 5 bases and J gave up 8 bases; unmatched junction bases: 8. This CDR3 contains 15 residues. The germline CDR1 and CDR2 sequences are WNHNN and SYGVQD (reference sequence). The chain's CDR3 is CASSPRTGGMDEQFF. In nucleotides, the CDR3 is TGCGCCAGCAGTCCGAGGACAGGGGGCATGGATGAGCAGTTCTTC.

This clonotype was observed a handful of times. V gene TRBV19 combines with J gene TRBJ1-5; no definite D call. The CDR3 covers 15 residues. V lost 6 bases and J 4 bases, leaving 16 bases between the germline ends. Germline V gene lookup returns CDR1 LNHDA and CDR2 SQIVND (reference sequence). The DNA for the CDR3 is TGTGCCAGTAGCCGTGAGGCGGTAGGAAATCAGCCCCAGCATTTT. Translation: CASSREAVGNQPQHF.

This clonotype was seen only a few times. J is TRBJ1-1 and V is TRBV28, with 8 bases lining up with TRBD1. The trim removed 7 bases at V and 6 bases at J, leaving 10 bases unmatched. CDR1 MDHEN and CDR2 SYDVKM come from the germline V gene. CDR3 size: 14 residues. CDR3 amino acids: CASTLDRVNSEAFF. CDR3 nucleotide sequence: TGTGCCAGCACCCTGGACAGGGTAAATTCTGAAGCTTTCTTT. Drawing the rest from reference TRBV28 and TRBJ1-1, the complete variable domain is DVKVTQSSRYLVKRTGEKVFLECVQDMDHENMFWYRQDPGLGLRLIYFSYDVKMKEKGDIPEGYSVSREKKERFSLILESASTNQTSMYLCASTLDRVNSEAFFGQGTRLTVV.

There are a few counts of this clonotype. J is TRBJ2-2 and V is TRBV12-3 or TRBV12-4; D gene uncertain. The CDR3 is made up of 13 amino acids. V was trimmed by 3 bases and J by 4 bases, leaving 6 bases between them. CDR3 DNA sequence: TGTGCCAGCAGTTTTGTGGCCACCGGGGAGCTGTTTTTT. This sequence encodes CASSFVATGELFF.

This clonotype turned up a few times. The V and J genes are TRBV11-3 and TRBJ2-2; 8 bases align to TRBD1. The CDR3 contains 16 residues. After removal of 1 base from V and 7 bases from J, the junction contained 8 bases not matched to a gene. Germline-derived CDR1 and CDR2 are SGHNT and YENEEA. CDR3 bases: TGTGCCAGCAGCTTAGCAACCGGACAGGGACTCGGGGAGCTGTTTTTT. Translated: CASSLATGQGLGELFF. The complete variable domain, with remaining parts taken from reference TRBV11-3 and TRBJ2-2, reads EAGVVQSPRYKIIEKKQPVAFWCNPISGHNTLYWYLQNLGQGPELLIRYENEEAVDDSQLPKDRFSAERLKGVDSTLKIQPAELGDSAVYLCASSLATGQGLGELFFGEGSRLTVL.

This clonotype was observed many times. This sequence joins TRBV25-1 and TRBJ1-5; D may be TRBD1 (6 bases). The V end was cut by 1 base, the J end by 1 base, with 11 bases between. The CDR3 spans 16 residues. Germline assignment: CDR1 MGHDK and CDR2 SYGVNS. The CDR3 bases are TGTGCCAGCAGTGAATCGGGAAGGGGGAGCAATCAGCCCCAGCATTTT. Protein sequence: CASSESGRGSNQPQHF.

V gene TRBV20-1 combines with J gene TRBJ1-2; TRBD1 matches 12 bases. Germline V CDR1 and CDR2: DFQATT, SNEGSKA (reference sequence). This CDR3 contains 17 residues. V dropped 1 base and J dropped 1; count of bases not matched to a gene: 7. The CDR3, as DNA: TGCAGTGCTAGAGGCCCGGGACAGGGGGCCGATAACTATGGCTACACCTTC. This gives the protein CSARGPGQGADNYGYTF.

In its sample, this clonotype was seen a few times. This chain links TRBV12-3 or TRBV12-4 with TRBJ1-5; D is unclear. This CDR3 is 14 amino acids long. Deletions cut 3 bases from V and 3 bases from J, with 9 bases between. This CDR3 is CASSFDTINQPQHF. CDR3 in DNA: TGTGCCAGCAGTTTTGACACCATCAATCAGCCCCAGCATTTT.

The CDR3 loop is CASSSPHRTGFGDTQYF. The CDR3 bases are TGTGCCAGCAGTTCTCCACACCGGACAGGGTTCGGAGATACGCAGTATTTT. The chain carries TRBV2 and TRBJ2-3; 8 bases map to TRBD1. The V segment lost 5 bases and the J segment 5 bases; nucleotides outside the gene matches: 15. The CDR3 length is 17 residues. Per germline, CDR1 SNHLY and CDR2 FYNNEI. Based on the CDR3 plus reference TRBV2 and TRBJ2-3, the full variable domain is EPEVTQTPSHQVTQMGQEVILRCVPISNHLYFYWYRQILGQKVEFLVSFYNNEISEKSEIFDDQFSVERPDGSNFTLKIRSTKLEDSAMYFCASSSPHRTGFGDTQYFGPGTRLTVL.

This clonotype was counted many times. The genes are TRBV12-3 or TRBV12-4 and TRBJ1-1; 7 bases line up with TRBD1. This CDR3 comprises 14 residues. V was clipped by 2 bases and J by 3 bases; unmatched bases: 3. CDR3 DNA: TGTGCCAGCAGTTTAAAGGGGGCTTACACTGAAGCTTTCTTT. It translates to CASSLKGAYTEAFF.

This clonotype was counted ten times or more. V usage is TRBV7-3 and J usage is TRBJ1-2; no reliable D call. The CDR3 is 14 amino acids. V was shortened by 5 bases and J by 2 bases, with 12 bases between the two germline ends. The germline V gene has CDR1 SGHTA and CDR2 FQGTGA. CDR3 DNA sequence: TGTGCCAGCAGCGACCGGAGAGGGAACTATGGCTACACCTTC. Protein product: CASSDRRGNYGYTF.

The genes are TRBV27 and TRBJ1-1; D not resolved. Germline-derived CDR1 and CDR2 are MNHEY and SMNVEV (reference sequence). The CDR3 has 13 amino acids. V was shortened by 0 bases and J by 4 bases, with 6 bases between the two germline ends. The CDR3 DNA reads TGTGCCAGCAGTTTATCCCTGCGCACTGAAGCTTTCTTT. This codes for CASSLSLRTEAFF.

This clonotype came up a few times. CDR3: CASSVAGAGGPSYEQYF. The CDR3 DNA reads as TGTGCCAGCAGCGTAGCGGGAGCGGGAGGGCCCTCCTACGAGCAGTACTTC. This chain joins TRBV9 and TRBJ2-7; 10 bases fit TRBD2. Trimming cost V 0 bases and J 0 bases; bases outside gene matches: 6. CDR1 and CDR2 (germline): SGDLS, YYNGEE. CDR3 length: 17 amino acids.

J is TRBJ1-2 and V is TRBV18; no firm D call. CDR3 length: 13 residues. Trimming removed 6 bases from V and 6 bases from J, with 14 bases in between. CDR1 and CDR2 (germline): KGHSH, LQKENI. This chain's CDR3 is CASSADGGDGYTF. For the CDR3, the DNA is TGTGCCAGCTCTGCGGACGGTGGGGATGGCTACACCTTC.

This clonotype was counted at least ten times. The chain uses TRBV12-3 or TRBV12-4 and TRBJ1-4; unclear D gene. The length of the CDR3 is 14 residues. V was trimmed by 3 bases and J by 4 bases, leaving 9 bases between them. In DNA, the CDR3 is TGTGCCAGCAGTTTTTTGGGTATTAATGAAAAACTGTTTTTT. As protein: CASSFLGINEKLFF.

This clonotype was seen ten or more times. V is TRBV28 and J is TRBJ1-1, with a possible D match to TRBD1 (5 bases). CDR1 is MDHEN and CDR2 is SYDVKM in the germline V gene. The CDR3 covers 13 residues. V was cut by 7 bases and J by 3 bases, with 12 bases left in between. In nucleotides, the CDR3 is TGTGCCAGCAATAGAGGAGGGGACACTGAAGCTTTCTTT. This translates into CASNRGGDTEAFF.

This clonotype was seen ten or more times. The CDR3 protein is CASSLLVYSGNTIYF. The CDR3 DNA reads TGTGCCAGCAGCCTCCTCGTTTACTCTGGAAACACCATATATTTT. This chain connects TRBV7-2 to TRBJ1-3; no reliable D call. V was cut by 5 bases and J by 0 bases, with 11 bases left in between. Germline V gene sequence: CDR1 SGHTA, CDR2 FQGNSA. The CDR3 extends over 15 amino acids.

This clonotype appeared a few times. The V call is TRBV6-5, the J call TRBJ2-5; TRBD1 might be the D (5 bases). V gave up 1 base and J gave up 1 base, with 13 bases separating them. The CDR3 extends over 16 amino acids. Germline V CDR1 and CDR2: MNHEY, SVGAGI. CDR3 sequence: CASSYWGPTPQETQYF. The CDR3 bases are TGTGCCAGCAGTTACTGGGGCCCAACCCCCCAAGAGACCCAGTACTTC.